This section outlines one T cell receptor beta chain sequence together with its context. Its antigen is currently not known. There are no base qualities to consult, and no much larger clone falls within one base. This entry is derived from a study of radiotherapy plus CTLA-4 blockade in lung cancer (dated by TCRdb to the late 2010s). Broadly, across the study: Objective responses occurred in about 19% of enrolled patients, and roughly 30% achieved disease control.

Trimming costs V 5 bases and J 3 bases, and their ends lie 14 bases apart. From the cysteine up to the phenylalanine, the CDR3 has a length of 15 residues. Left in the record is the CDR3 DNA by itself, 45 bases read in frame from the first base. The germline V gene (reference sequence) provides CDR1 SGHKS and CDR2 YYEKEE. The study evaluated CTLA-4 blockade (ipilimumab) given together with focal radiation therapy in patients who had chemo-refractory metastatic non-small-cell lung cancer. Overall study outcomes, separate from this receptor: After treatment with radiotherapy and ipilimumab, TCR clones that originated in tumors expanded in peripheral blood. Early dynamic changes in blood T cell clones, together with increased serum interferon-beta after radiation, were reported as the strongest predictors of response.

Receptors were amplified or captured by the immunoSEQ multiplex PCR assay. TCRdb re-hosts the immuneACCESS table, in-frame sequences only. Its copies lack some clones; in the studies checked, an unresolved V gene accounts for under half of them, and the cause for the rest is not known. The sample data list 57,000 or so clones, and around 77% of these were observed just once. The ten largest clones add up to 4% to 5.5% of the sample. The specimen was peripheral blood, collected from a patient treated with radiotherapy plus ipilimumab. This receptor was taken from a human donor with non-small cell lung cancer who had a complete response to radiotherapy plus ipilimumab. The V and J segments used are TRBV5-5 and TRBJ1-4, with no reliable assignment of the D segment. The sequenced DNA: TGTGCCAGCAGTTTTCGGGCACGGGCTAATGAAAAACTGTTTTTT. The resulting protein is CASSFRARANEKLFF. Beyond the CDR3, the reference TRBV5-5 and TRBJ1-4 genes provide the residues; the full variable domain reads: DAGVTQSPTHLIKTRGQQVTLRCSPISGHKSVSWYQQVLGQGPQFIFQYYEKEERGRGNFPDRFSARQFPNYSSELNVNALLLGDSALYLCASSFRARANEKLFFGSGTQLSVL.